Listed below are T cell receptor beta chains from one sample, sequenced in a study of cytomegalovirus exposure and HLA in healthy donors. Produced via immunoSEQ multiplex PCR; TCRdb's table is partial and in-frame only. The table records some 110,000 clones, over 65% of them present only once. Sequenced material: PBMCs. These receptors originate from a woman between 45 and 65 years old in good health and CMV-seropositive. Each CDR3 is given with its conserved first and last residue. Fields, in order: clone size, D gene, J gene, V gene, CDR3 protein, CDR3 DNA. D genes are given only for firm matches. Only part of the rows carry a size: once, few, many, or a class if the clone is expanded.

>NA|TRBD2|TRBJ2-7|TRBV7-2
CASSSSGGMTYEQYF
TGTGCCAGCAGTTCCAGCGGGGGTATGACCTACGAGCAGTACTTC
>NA|NA|TRBJ2-6|TRBV19
CASSTQRSGANVLTF
TGTGCCAGTAGTACCCAGAGGTCTGGGGCCAACGTCCTGACTTTC
>NA|NA|TRBJ2-3|TRBV28
CASSLGDTQYF
TGTGCCAGCAGCCTAGGAGATACGCAGTATTTT
>NA|NA|TRBJ2-7|TRBV7-9
CASSLFPAGGSSYEQYF
TGTGCCAGCAGCTTATTTCCAGCCGGGGGTAGCTCCTACGAGCAGTACTTC
>NA|NA|TRBJ1-2|TRBV30
CAWSTLGGGYTF
TGTGCCTGGAGTACTTTAGGAGGTGGCTACACCTTC
>NA|NA|TRBJ2-3|TRBV7-3
CASSKTASTDTQYF
TGTGCCAGCAGCAAAACAGCTAGCACAGATACGCAGTATTTT
>few|TRBD1|TRBJ2-7|TRBV11-3
CASSFGTGYEQYF
TGTGCCAGCAGCTTCGGGACAGGCTACGAGCAGTACTTC
>NA|NA|TRBJ2-3|TRBV6-1
CASSELIAKSGDTQYF
TGTGCCAGCAGTGAACTTATAGCAAAATCGGGGGATACGCAGTATTTT
>NA|NA|TRBJ2-7|TRBV4-2
CASSQTGTFNEQYF
TGTGCCAGCAGCCAGACAGGGACTTTCAACGAGCAGTACTTC
>few|NA|TRBJ1-5|TRBV19
CASSEDGGPQHF
TGTGCCAGTAGTGAGGACGGGGGGCCCCAGCATTTT
>NA|TRBD2|TRBJ2-5|TRBV10-3
CATASGDLEETQYF
TGTGCCACTGCTAGCGGAGACTTAGAAGAGACCCAGTACTTC